The entry that follows covers one T cell receptor beta chain sequence. What it recognizes is unknown. Other DNA sequences in the same sample also yield this CDR3. These data come from a study of T cells in localized non-small cell lung cancer. Points from the study as a whole: Peak T cell clonality was found in uninvolved adjacent lung, exceeding tumor.

The repertoire was sequenced with immunoSEQ multiplex PCR; TCRdb's copy has only in-frame clones and lacks some. In the table there are 13,000 to 15,000 clones, roughly four fifths of which are singletons. Germline CDR1 reads MNHEY; CDR2 reads SMNVEV (reference sequence). CDR3 length: 13 residues. With 6 bases clipped from V and 1 base from J, the junction kept 2 bases outside the gene matches. This specimen consisted of peripheral blood, obtained before any cancer treatment. This receptor was identified in a female donor older than 55 with stage I squamous cell lung carcinoma. The chain employs TRBV27 and TRBJ1-1; TRBD1 agrees at 7 bases. The CDR3 is CASRRTGNTEAFF. CDR3 DNA: TGTGCCAGCAGACGGACAGGGAACACTGAAGCTTTCTTT.